This TCR beta chain originates from a study of blood T cell repertoires in COVID-19. On the study more broadly: Researchers got acute and convalescent COVID-19 samples from the United States, Italy and Spain.

Germline trimming cut 6 bases from V and 0 bases from J; bases unmatched to any gene: 5. Germline V gene lookup returns CDR1 KGHDR and CDR2 SFDVKD. The CDR3 extends over 15 amino acids. Followed longitudinally, the Seattle patients had been enrolled during active infection. Authors' methods: Scientists estimated how many nucleated cells there were by amplifying reference gene primers. Clones were sequenced by immunoSEQ multiplex PCR, and TCRdb holds only the in-frame ones, with some missing. The DNA gave D and trimming, while V, J and clone size come from that table. In the table there are 200,000 to 250,000 clones, approximately 90% of which are singletons.

The chain links TRBV24-1 to TRBJ2-7; TRBD2 matches at 9 bases. Sequencing used peripheral blood. The receptor comes from a man aged 30 to 39 with COVID-19, enrolled during active disease. The CDR3 spells CATSLRLAVSYEQYF. The CDR3 region has the DNA TGTGCCACCAGTCTTAGACTAGCGGTCTCCTACGAGCAGTACTTC.